The 21 T cell receptor beta chains below all came from one sample that was sequenced in a study of shared clonotypes between healthy human individuals (dated by TCRdb to about 2020). Libraries came from the immunoSEQ multiplex PCR assay. Here the immuneACCESS table is served through TCRdb, limited to in-frame sequences with V and J called. Missing clones are a known gap in these copies; in checked studies unresolved V genes cover under half, and the rest lacks a known reason. The sample data list some 1,400,000 clones, and around 97% of these were observed just once. Clones ranked in the top ten supply approximately 1.1% of the sample. The sequenced sample consisted of naive CD4+ T cells sorted from blood. This specimen's cell subset or site label, interpreted: CD45RA+ positively selected. The source of these receptors is a man in his thirties or forties in good health.

The chain joins TRBV6-4 to TRBJ2-2; 8 nucleotides align to TRBD1. Losses at the gene ends were 7 bases for V and 1 base for J; bases not matched to a gene: 5. CDR1 is MRHNA, CDR2 SNTAGT, per germline. This CDR3 has 15 amino acids. DNA of the CDR3: TGTGCCAGCACTACCGGACAGGGGAACACCGGGGAGCTGTTTTTT. Its protein is CASTTGQGNTGELFF.

This clone was seen just once. The rearrangement uses TRBV4-3 and TRBJ2-7; 11 nucleotides agree with TRBD2. Losses at the gene ends were 4 bases for V and 1 base for J; bases not matched to a gene: 3. The CDR3 has 15 amino acids. CDR1 and CDR2 (germline): LGHNA, YSLEER. The CDR3 DNA reads as TGCGCCAGCAGCCGGGGACTAGCGGATTCCTACGAGCAGTACTTC. This encodes CASSRGLADSYEQYF.

The chain links TRBV15 to TRBJ1-4; D is undetermined. The CDR3 is 15 amino acids. The V end lost 1 base, the J end lost 8 bases, and 14 bases lay between the germline ends. Germline V gene data show CDR1 as LNHNV and CDR2 as YYDKDF (reference sequence). CDR3 sequence (DNA): TGTGCCACCAGCAGAGCCGGGCCTCTGGGGGAAAAACTGTTTTTT. Residues: CATSRAGPLGEKLFF.

The V and J genes are TRBV7-6 and TRBJ2-5; tentative D call: TRBD1 (6 bases). The CDR3 has 14 amino acids. The germline gives CDR1 SGHVS, CDR2 FNYEAQ. The ends were cut back, 5 bases at V and 5 bases at J, with 15 bases in the middle. CDR3 amino acids: CASSVTGTTETQYF. In DNA form, the CDR3 reads TGTGCCAGCAGCGTTACCGGGACAACGGAGACCCAGTACTTC.

The gene calls are TRBV14 and TRBJ1-1, with D tentatively TRBD1 (5 bases). Trimming removed 9 bases at V and 3 bases at J, with 17 bases between. Per the germline V gene, CDR1 is SGHDN and CDR2 is FVKESK. CDR3 length: 14 residues. The CDR3 region is CASTKGRADTEAFF. CDR3 DNA sequence: TGTGCCAGTACTAAGGGACGGGCGGACACTGAAGCTTTCTTT.

The chain recombines TRBV6-5 with TRBJ1-2; 8 nucleotides line up with TRBD1. Losses at the gene ends were 2 bases for V and 1 base for J; bases not matched to a gene: 3. Germline loops: CDR1 MNHEY, CDR2 SVGAGI. This CDR3 is built from 15 residues. The CDR3 bases are TGTGCCAGCAGTTACAATGGACAGGGTAACTATGGCTACACCTTC. Its protein is CASSYNGQGNYGYTF.

V is TRBV25-1 and J is TRBJ1-2, with D uncertain. This CDR3 is built from 13 residues. V was trimmed by 3 bases and J by 7 bases, leaving 12 bases between them. Germline CDR1 reads MGHDK; CDR2 reads SYGVNS. DNA of the CDR3: TGTGCCAGCAGTGAGTCCGGAGTGGGTGGCTACACCTTC. It is translated as CASSESGVGGYTF.

This chain uses TRBV6-5 with TRBJ1-1, with D unresolved. Germline CDR1 is MNHEY and CDR2 is SVGAGI. Trimming cost V 2 bases and J 1 base, with 8 bases left between them. The CDR3 loop spans 14 amino acids. The CDR3 DNA is TGTGCCAGCAGTTACGGCCGGAAGAACACTGAAGCTTTCTTT. This codes for CASSYGRKNTEAFF.

The chain combines TRBV4-2 with TRBJ2-5, with 10 nucleotides matching TRBD1. The J call is in doubt because the DNA end fits TRBJ2-7 better. This CDR3 is 14 amino acids long. The V gene's germline CDR1 is LGHNA and CDR2 YNFKEQ. CDR3 sequence (DNA): TGTGCCAGCAGTGGGACAGGGGATACCTACGAGCAGTACTTC. Its translation is CASSGTGDTYEQYF.

The chain links TRBV14 to TRBJ2-5; 9 bases map to TRBD2. This CDR3 comprises 14 residues. CDR1 and CDR2 (germline): SGHDN, FVKESK. V lost 3 bases to trimming and J lost 10 bases; unmatched junction nucleotides: 9. The CDR3 region has the DNA TGTGCCAGCAGCCAGGTTCCTAGCGGGATGGTCCAGTACTTC. It is translated as CASSQVPSGMVQYF.

CDR3 residues: CASSIRVGGGGTEAFF. Here the CDR3 DNA reads TGTGCCAGTAGTATTAGGGTCGGAGGGGGCGGCACTGAAGCTTTCTTT. This sequence joins TRBV19 and TRBJ1-1; the match to TRBD1 covers 7 bases. Losses at the gene ends were 3 bases for V and 4 bases for J; bases not matched to a gene: 11. This CDR3 spans 16 amino acids. Germline lookup yields CDR1 LNHDA and CDR2 SQIVND (reference sequence).

The rearrangement joins TRBV30 to TRBJ2-3, with D perhaps matching TRBD2 (5 bases). Trimming cost V 2 bases and J 0 bases, with 9 bases left between them. The CDR3 covers 14 residues. Germline V gene sequence: CDR1 GTSNPN, CDR2 SVGIG (reference sequence). For the CDR3, the DNA is TGTGCCTGGAGTTCACTAGGAAGCACAGATACGCAGTATTTT. The encoded protein is CAWSSLGSTDTQYF.

V and J are TRBV10-3 and TRBJ1-2; 7 bases map to TRBD1. J gave up 4 bases and V 4 bases, and 6 bases lay outside the gene matches. Germline CDR1 is ENHRY and CDR2 is SYGVKD. This CDR3 contains 14 residues. The CDR3 is CAISVGTDSYGYTF. In nucleotides, the CDR3 is TGTGCCATCAGTGTAGGGACAGATTCCTATGGCTACACCTTC.

The chain has TRBV18 and TRBJ2-2, with a weak D call TRBD2 (5 bases). The V end lost 1 base, the J end lost 0 bases, and 9 bases lay between the germline ends. The CDR3 length is 16 residues. Germline values: CDR1 KGHSH, CDR2 LQKENI. Written as DNA, the CDR3 is TGTGCCAGCTCACCACGATCAGCGGCGAACACCGGGGAGCTGTTTTTT. Protein: CASSPRSAANTGELFF.

This clone has only one observation. V and J are TRBV9 and TRBJ2-2; D is undetermined. The CDR3 is made up of 15 amino acids. Germline V gives CDR1 SGDLS, CDR2 YYNGEE. Trimming removed 1 base from V and 4 bases from J, with 11 bases in between. This CDR3 reads CASSVSVIVTGELFF. CDR3 sequence (DNA): TGTGCCAGCAGCGTATCGGTCATTGTCACCGGGGAGCTGTTTTTT.

As for this clone: The same CDR3 also results from other DNA sequences found in this sample. The J gene is TRBJ1-5, the V gene TRBV5-1; possibly TRBD1 for D (5 bases). The germline gives CDR1 SGHRS, CDR2 YFSETQ. V was trimmed by 0 bases and J by 1 base, leaving 8 bases between them. The CDR3 consists of 15 residues. The DNA for the CDR3 is TGCGCCAGCAGCTTGGGTGGGGGAAGCAATCAGCCCCAGCATTTT. Protein sequence: CASSLGGGSNQPQHF.

The chain employs TRBV18 and TRBJ1-2; 9 bases are a match to TRBD1. This CDR3 is built from 18 residues. After removal of 6 bases from V and 1 base from J, the junction contained 15 bases not matched to a gene. CDR1 is KGHSH, CDR2 LQKENI, per germline. The CDR3 loop reads CASSRAQTGTGNNYGYTF. Here the CDR3 DNA reads TGTGCCAGCTCCCGAGCCCAAACCGGGACAGGGAATAACTATGGCTACACCTTC.

This sequence joins TRBV6-1 and TRBJ2-1; D call uncertain. Per germline, CDR1 MNHNS and CDR2 SASEGT. The CDR3 runs to 15 residues. V was clipped by 10 bases and J by 0 bases, with 16 bases between them. In DNA form, the CDR3 reads TGTGCCACCCAGTACACACATAACTCCTACAATGAGCAGTTCTTC. It specifies CATQYTHNSYNEQFF.

This rearrangement joins TRBV1 to TRBJ1-5. TRBV1 is deemed a pseudogene. CDR3 length: 14 amino acids. The CDR3 DNA follows: TGCACCAGCAGCCCTAGTGATAGCAATCAGCCCCAGCATTTT. Residues: CTSSPSDSNQPQHF.

The CDR3 protein is CASSLHYRDSEQYF. The DNA of the CDR3 is TGTGCCAGCAGCTTACACTACCGGGACAGCGAGCAGTACTTC. The chain links TRBV11-2 to TRBJ2-7; 7 bases are shared with TRBD1. V was clipped by 2 bases and J by 6 bases; unmatched bases: 7. The CDR3 consists of 14 residues. The germline CDR1 and CDR2 sequences are SGHAT and FQNNGV.

The V gene is TRBV5-4, the J gene TRBJ2-1, with no clear D. The CDR3 length is 17 residues. Trimming pared 1 base from V and 1 base from J, leaving 15 bases between. Germline V gene data show CDR1 as SGHNT and CDR2 as YYREEE (reference sequence). DNA of the CDR3: TGTGCCAGCAGCTTGAAGGGTGGGGTGCCATCCTACAATGAGCAGTTCTTC. Its translation: CASSLKGGVPSYNEQFF.